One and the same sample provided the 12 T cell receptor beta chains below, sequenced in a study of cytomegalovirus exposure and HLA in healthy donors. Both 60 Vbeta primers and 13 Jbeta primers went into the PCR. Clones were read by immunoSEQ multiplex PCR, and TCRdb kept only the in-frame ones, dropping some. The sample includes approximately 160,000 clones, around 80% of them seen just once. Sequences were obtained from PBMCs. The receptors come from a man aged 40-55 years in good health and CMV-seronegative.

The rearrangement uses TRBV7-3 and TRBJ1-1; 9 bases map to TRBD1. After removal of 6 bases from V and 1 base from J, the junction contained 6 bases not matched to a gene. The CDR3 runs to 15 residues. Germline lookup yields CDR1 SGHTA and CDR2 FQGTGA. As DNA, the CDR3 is TGTGCCAGCAGTTTGACAGGGGGAGGGAACACTGAAGCTTTCTTT. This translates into CASSLTGGGNTEAFF.

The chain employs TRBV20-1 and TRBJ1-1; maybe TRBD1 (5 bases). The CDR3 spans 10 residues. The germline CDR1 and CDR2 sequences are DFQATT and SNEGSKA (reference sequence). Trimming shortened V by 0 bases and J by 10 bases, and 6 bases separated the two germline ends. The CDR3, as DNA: TGCAGTGCTAGAGAGGGGGGAGCTTTCTTT. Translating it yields CSAREGGAFF.

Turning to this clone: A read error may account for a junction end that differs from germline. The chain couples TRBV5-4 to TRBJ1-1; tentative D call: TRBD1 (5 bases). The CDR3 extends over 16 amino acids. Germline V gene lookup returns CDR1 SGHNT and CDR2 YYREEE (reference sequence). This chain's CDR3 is CASSLDSTSGAGEALF. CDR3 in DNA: TGTGCCAGCAGCTTGGATTCTACTTCCGGGGCCGGGGAGGCTCTCTTT. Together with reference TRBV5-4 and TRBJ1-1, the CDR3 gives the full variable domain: ETGVTQSPTHLIKTRGQQVTLRCSSQSGHNTVSWYQQALGQGPQFIFQYYREEENGRGNFPPRFSGLQFPNYSSELNVNALELDDSALYLCASSLDSTSGAGEALFGQGTRLTVV.

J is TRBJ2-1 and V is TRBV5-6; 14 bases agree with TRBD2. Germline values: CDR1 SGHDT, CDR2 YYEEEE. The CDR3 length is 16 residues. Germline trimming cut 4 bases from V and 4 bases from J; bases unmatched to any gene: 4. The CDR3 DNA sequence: TGTGCCAGCAGCAGGTGGACTAGCGGGAGGTACAATGAGCAGTTCTTC. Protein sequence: CASSRWTSGRYNEQFF.

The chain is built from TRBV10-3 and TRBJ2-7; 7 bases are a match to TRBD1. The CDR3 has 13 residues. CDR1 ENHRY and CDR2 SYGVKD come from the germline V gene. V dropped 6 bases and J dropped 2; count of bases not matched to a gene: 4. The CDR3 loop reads CAISRDSPYEQYF. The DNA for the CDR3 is TGTGCCATCAGCCGGGACAGCCCCTACGAGCAGTACTTC.

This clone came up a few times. CDR3: CASSEFITSAYNEQFF. The CDR3 region has the DNA TGTGCCAGCAGTGAATTTATCACTAGCGCCTACAATGAGCAGTTCTTC. This sequence joins TRBV25-1 and TRBJ2-1; 7 bases line up with TRBD2. The CDR3 extends over 16 amino acids. Germline assignment: CDR1 MGHDK and CDR2 SYGVNS. Trimming took 1 base from V and 2 from J; bases not matched to a gene: 5.

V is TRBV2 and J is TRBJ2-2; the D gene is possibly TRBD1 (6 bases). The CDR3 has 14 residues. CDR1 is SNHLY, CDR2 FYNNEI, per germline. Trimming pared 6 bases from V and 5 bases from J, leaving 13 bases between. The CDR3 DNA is TGTGCCAGCAGCCTCGGACAGCCTACCGGGGAGCTGTTTTTT. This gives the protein CASSLGQPTGELFF.

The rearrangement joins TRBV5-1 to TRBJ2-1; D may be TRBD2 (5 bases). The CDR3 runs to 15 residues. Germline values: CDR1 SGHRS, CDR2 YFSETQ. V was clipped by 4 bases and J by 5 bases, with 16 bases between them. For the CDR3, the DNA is TGCGCCAGCAGCCCTCGGGGAGCTTCGAACAATGAGCAGTTCTTC. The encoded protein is CASSPRGASNNEQFF. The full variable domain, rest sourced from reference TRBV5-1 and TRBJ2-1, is KAGVTQTPRYLIKTRGQQVTLSCSPISGHRSVSWYQQTPGQGLQFLFEYFSETQRNKGNFPGRFSGRQFSNSRSEMNVSTLELGDSALYLCASSPRGASNNEQFFGPGTRLTVL.

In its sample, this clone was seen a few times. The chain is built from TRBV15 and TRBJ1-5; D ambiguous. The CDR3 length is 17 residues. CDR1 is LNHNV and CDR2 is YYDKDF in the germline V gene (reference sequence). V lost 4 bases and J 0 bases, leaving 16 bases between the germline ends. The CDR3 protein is CATSKDSSDYSNQPQHF. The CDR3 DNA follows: TGTGCCACCAGCAAAGACTCGTCAGACTATAGCAATCAGCCCCAGCATTTT.

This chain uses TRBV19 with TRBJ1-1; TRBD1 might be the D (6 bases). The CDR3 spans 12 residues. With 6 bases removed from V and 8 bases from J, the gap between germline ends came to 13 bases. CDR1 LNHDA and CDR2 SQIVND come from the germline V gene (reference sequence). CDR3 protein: CASSLTGGEAFF. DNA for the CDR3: TGTGCCAGTAGCCTGACAGGTGGGGAAGCTTTCTTT.

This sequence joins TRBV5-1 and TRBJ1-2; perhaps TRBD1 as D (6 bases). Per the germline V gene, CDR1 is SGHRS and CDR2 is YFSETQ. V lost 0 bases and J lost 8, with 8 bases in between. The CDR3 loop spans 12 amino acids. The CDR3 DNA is TGCGCCAGCAGCTTGGTAGGACAGGGCTACACCTTC. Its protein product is CASSLVGQGYTF.

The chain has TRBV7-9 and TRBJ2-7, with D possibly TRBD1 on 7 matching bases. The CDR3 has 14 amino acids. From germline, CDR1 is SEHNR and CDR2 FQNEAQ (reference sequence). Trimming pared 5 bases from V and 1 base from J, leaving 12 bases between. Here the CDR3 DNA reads TGTGCCAGCAGCCCGGAGGGGGCTTCCTACGAGCAGTACTTC. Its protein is CASSPEGASYEQYF.